This entry lists 5 T cell receptor beta chains sequenced from one sample in a study of blood T cell repertoires in COVID-19. Clones were sequenced by immunoSEQ multiplex PCR, and TCRdb holds only the in-frame ones, with some missing. Among 300,000 or so clones listed, about nine tenths were seen once. Specimen: PBMCs or T cells enriched from blood (not recorded which). The receptors were sampled from a woman aged 45-65 years who had been exposed to COVID-19.

This rearrangement joins TRBV28 to TRBJ2-1, with 8 bases aligning to TRBD2. The CDR3 is 17 residues long. V shed 6 bases and J 0 bases; nucleotides not matched to a gene: 10. CDR1 is MDHEN, CDR2 SYDVKM, per germline. CDR3 nucleotide sequence: TGTGCCAGCAGGGAGAACGGGGGGGCTTTCTCCTACAATGAGCAGTTCTTC. Its translation is CASRENGGAFSYNEQFF.

The chain joins TRBV19 to TRBJ2-3; D is ambiguous. The CDR3 loop spans 11 amino acids. CDR1 and CDR2 from the germline V gene are LNHDA and SQIVND (reference sequence). V was pared by 2 bases and J by 6 bases, with 3 bases between. CDR3 in amino acids: CASSISDTQYF. The CDR3 DNA follows: TGTGCCAGTAGTATATCGGATACGCAGTATTTT.

V and J are TRBV5-4 and TRBJ2-3, with D tentatively TRBD1 (5 bases). CDR1 and CDR2 (germline): SGHNT, YYREEE (reference sequence). The CDR3 has 14 amino acids. V lost 2 bases, J lost 1 base, and 8 bases lay in between. The chain's CDR3 is CASSFLRGTDTQYF. The CDR3 DNA reads as TGTGCCAGCAGCTTTCTCAGGGGCACAGATACGCAGTATTTT.

The V call is TRBV19, the J call TRBJ2-1; TRBD1 agrees at 7 bases. V lost 5 bases, J lost 7 bases, and 8 bases stayed unmatched. The CDR3 is made up of 14 amino acids. The germline V gene has CDR1 LNHDA and CDR2 SQIVND (reference sequence). The CDR3 DNA reads as TGTGCCAGTAGTCTGACAGGGCTTAGGAATGAGCAGTTCTTC. It codes for CASSLTGLRNEQFF.

The CDR3 is CASSFSGLASGEQYF. DNA for the CDR3: TGTGCCAGCAGCTTCTCGGGACTAGCGTCGGGGGAGCAGTACTTC. The chain uses TRBV11-2 and TRBJ2-7, with TRBD2 matching over 10 bases. Germline CDR1 and CDR2: SGHAT and FQNNGV. The CDR3 is 15 amino acids. Losses at the gene ends were 3 bases for V and 7 bases for J; bases not matched to a gene: 9.